A single sample gave rise to the 26 T cell receptor beta chains below, sequenced in a study of blood T cell repertoires in COVID-19. Profiled with immunoSEQ multiplex PCR; TCRdb holds only in-frame clones, not every one. The data contain hundreds of thousands of clones, just under 90% of them singletons. The specimen was peripheral blood. The receptors were gathered from a woman aged 25 to 39 with COVID-19, enrolled during active disease.

By its share, this clone is medium-sized. The chain joins TRBV9 to TRBJ2-3; maybe TRBD1 (5 bases). Germline CDR1 reads SGDLS; CDR2 reads YYNGEE. V was trimmed by 3 bases and J by 2 bases, leaving 7 bases between them. The CDR3 extends over 13 amino acids. DNA for the CDR3: TGTGCCAGCAGCGAGGGGTCCACAGATACGCAGTATTTT. Translation gives CASSEGSTDTQYF. The variable domain in full, completed from reference TRBV9 and TRBJ2-3, reads DSGVTQTPKHLITATGQRVTLRCSPRSGDLSVYWYQQSLDQGLQFLIQYYNGEERAKGNILERFSAQQFPDLHSELNLSSLELGDSALYFCASSEGSTDTQYFGPGTRLTVL.

The rearrangement joins TRBV5-4 to TRBJ2-2; TRBD2 agrees at 8 bases. V gave up 4 bases and J gave up 7 bases; unmatched junction bases: 9. The CDR3 contains 15 residues. The germline gives CDR1 SGHNT, CDR2 YYREEE (reference sequence). As DNA, the CDR3 is TGTGCCAGCAGCGTACCGACTAGCGAGGGCGGGGAGCTGTTTTTT. It is translated as CASSVPTSEGGELFF.

The J gene is TRBJ1-3, the V gene TRBV4-2, with 8 bases lining up with TRBD1. Germline V gives CDR1 LGHNA, CDR2 YNFKEQ. Germline trimming cut 5 bases from V and 4 bases from J; bases unmatched to any gene: 7. There are 15 residues in the CDR3. CDR3 in DNA: TGTGCCAGCAGCTCTATTCGGACAGGGGGAAACACCATATATTTT. Amino acids: CASSSIRTGGNTIYF.

The V call is TRBV28, the J call TRBJ2-7; D possibly corresponds to TRBD2 (7 bases). Trimming removed 4 bases at V and 6 bases at J, with 10 bases between. Germline V gene lookup returns CDR1 MDHEN and CDR2 SYDVKM. The CDR3 has 12 residues. CDR3 region: CASSSGGLEQYF. The DNA for the CDR3 is TGTGCCAGCAGTTCCGGGGGGCTCGAGCAGTACTTC. The whole variable domain, filled in from reference TRBV28 and TRBJ2-7, reads DVKVTQSSRYLVKRTGEKVFLECVQDMDHENMFWYRQDPGLGLRLIYFSYDVKMKEKGDIPEGYSVSREKKERFSLILESASTNQTSMYLCASSSGGLEQYFGPGTRLTVT.

The rearrangement joins TRBV2 to TRBJ2-5; no clear D gene. V shed 6 bases and J shed 5 bases, with 7 bases lying between them. The V gene's germline CDR1 is SNHLY and CDR2 FYNNEI. The length of the CDR3 is 11 residues. CDR3 in amino acids: CASSAMETQYF. The DNA for the CDR3 is TGTGCCAGCAGCGCTATGGAGACCCAGTACTTC.

The chain combines TRBV27 with TRBJ2-7; 8 positions agree with TRBD1. Per germline, CDR1 MNHEY and CDR2 SMNVEV (reference sequence). CDR3 length: 14 residues. Unmatched junction bases numbered 8, after V lost 7 bases and J lost 3 bases. The CDR3 here is CASKTRQGHYEQYF. CDR3 DNA: TGTGCCAGCAAAACAAGACAGGGGCACTACGAGCAGTACTTC.

This chain connects TRBV6-1 to TRBJ1-5; 9 bases fit TRBD1. V lost 4 bases and J lost 7; bases outside the gene matches: 11. The CDR3 is 16 amino acids. Germline CDR1 reads MNHNS; CDR2 reads SASEGT. The CDR3 coding sequence is TGTGCCAGCAGTGGCCGGACAGGGGAGATAAACCAGCCCCAGCATTTT. Protein: CASSGRTGEINQPQHF.

This clone was counted once. The chain links TRBV7-2 to TRBJ2-2; the match to TRBD1 covers 8 bases. V shed 6 bases and J 5 bases; nucleotides not matched to a gene: 5. The germline CDR1 and CDR2 sequences are SGHTA and FQGNSA. The CDR3 runs to 14 residues. The CDR3 DNA follows: TGTGCCAGCAGAACACAGGGGGAAACCGGGGAGCTGTTTTTT. Translation: CASRTQGETGELFF.

The V and J genes are TRBV30 and TRBJ1-1; TRBD1 matches 8 bases. This CDR3 spans 17 amino acids. Germline V gene lookup returns CDR1 GTSNPN and CDR2 SVGIG (reference sequence). V lost 2 bases, J lost 3 bases, and 14 bases stayed unmatched. The CDR3 region is CAWSPPRTGPRYTEAFF. The CDR3 DNA reads as TGTGCCTGGAGTCCCCCAAGGACAGGGCCTCGGTACACTGAAGCTTTCTTT.

The sample holds one count of this clone. V is TRBV2 and J is TRBJ1-1, with D possibly TRBD1 on 5 matching bases. V lost 6 bases to trimming and J lost 4 bases, with 18 bases between them. The germline CDR1 and CDR2 sequences are SNHLY and FYNNEI. The CDR3 contains 15 residues. The CDR3 reads CASRVDRRIPTEAFF. The CDR3 DNA reads TGTGCCAGCAGAGTTGACAGACGAATTCCCACTGAAGCTTTCTTT.

The genes are TRBV7-2 and TRBJ1-1; perhaps TRBD1 as D (5 bases). This CDR3 spans 14 amino acids. Trimming pared 5 bases from V and 0 bases from J, leaving 10 bases between. Germline V gene lookup returns CDR1 SGHTA and CDR2 FQGNSA. The CDR3 nucleotides read TGTGCCAGCAGCCAGGGACTCCTGAACACTGAAGCTTTCTTT. The encoded protein is CASSQGLLNTEAFF.

V gene TRBV15 combines with J gene TRBJ1-4, with D perhaps TRBD1 (5 bases). Trimming stripped 1 base from V and 4 bases from J, with 13 bases between. The CDR3 covers 16 residues. Germline CDR1 LNHNV, CDR2 YYDKDF (reference sequence). The DNA of the CDR3 is TGTGCCACCAGCAGAGGGAGGGGCAGTCGTAATGAAAAACTGTTTTTT. Protein product: CATSRGRGSRNEKLFF.

The J gene is TRBJ1-2, the V gene TRBV5-1; D might be TRBD1 (6 bases). V gave up 4 bases and J gave up 1 base, with 17 bases separating them. Germline CDR1 and CDR2: SGHRS and YFSETQ. The CDR3 has 16 amino acids. The CDR3 loop is CASSTGIGGRNYGYTF. The CDR3 DNA is TGCGCCAGCAGCACTGGGATCGGGGGGCGTAACTATGGCTACACCTTC.

This chain uses TRBV13 with TRBJ2-1, with 15 bases identical to TRBD2. Germline V gene data show CDR1 as PRHDT and CDR2 as FYEKMQ (reference sequence). V dropped 4 bases and J dropped 9; count of bases not matched to a gene: 19. The CDR3 extends over 20 amino acids. CDR3 loop: CASSYSPGTSGGPGLREQFF. CDR3 nucleotides: TGTGCCAGCAGCTATAGCCCCGGGACTAGCGGGGGGCCGGGGTTGCGTGAGCAGTTCTTC.

The J gene is TRBJ1-6, the V gene TRBV5-1; 9 bases are shared with TRBD1. With V trimmed by 0 bases and J by 5 bases, 6 bases remained unmatched. The germline V gene has CDR1 SGHRS and CDR2 YFSETQ. CDR3 length: 17 amino acids. CDR3 region: CASSLVLGTGNNSPLHF. For the CDR3, the DNA is TGCGCCAGCAGCTTGGTCTTGGGGACAGGGAATAATTCACCCCTCCACTTT.

CDR3 DNA sequence: TGCGCCAGCAGCCAAGCCGAAGGGGGTAGGTATGTTCAGCCCCAGCATTTT. It translates to CASSQAEGGRYVQPQHF. The chain couples TRBV4-1 to TRBJ1-5; D is perhaps TRBD1 (6 bases). Germline V lookup: CDR1 MGHRA, CDR2 YSYEKL. This CDR3 region has 17 residues. V lost 1 base to trimming and J lost 6 bases, with 19 bases between them.

The rearrangement links TRBV14 to TRBJ2-3; D unresolved. CDR1 is SGHDN, CDR2 FVKESK, per germline. V lost 1 base and J 2 bases, leaving 13 bases between the germline ends. CDR3 length: 16 residues. This CDR3 is CASSQGGYSLTDTQYF. The CDR3 nucleotides are TGTGCCAGCAGCCAAGGAGGCTACTCCCTCACAGATACGCAGTATTTT.

The chain has TRBV2 and TRBJ1-1, with a tentative D call TRBD1 (6 bases). The germline CDR1 and CDR2 sequences are SNHLY and FYNNEI. V was clipped by 6 bases and J by 4 bases, with 15 bases between them. The length of the CDR3 is 14 residues. The DNA for the CDR3 is TGTGCCAGCAGCGAACAGGGCTTCGGCACTGAAGCTTTCTTT. This translates into CASSEQGFGTEAFF.

The rearrangement uses TRBV2 and TRBJ1-3; D gene uncertain. The CDR3 totals 16 residues. Germline assignment: CDR1 SNHLY and CDR2 FYNNEI. V shed 4 bases and J shed 1 base, with 14 bases lying between them. The CDR3 DNA follows: TGTGCCAGCAGTGTACTCGAAGCCTCATCTGGAAACACCATATATTTT. Its protein product is CASSVLEASSGNTIYF.

In its sample, this clone was seen once. The chain has TRBV11-2 and TRBJ1-1; TRBD1 is a possible D gene (5 bases). V was clipped by 4 bases and J by 0 bases, with 18 bases between them. Per the germline V gene, CDR1 is SGHAT and CDR2 is FQNNGV. The CDR3 is 17 amino acids. CDR3 sequence reads: CASSSPPPAGLNTEAFF. In nucleotides, the CDR3 is TGTGCCAGCAGCTCCCCTCCCCCAGCGGGACTGAACACTGAAGCTTTCTTT. The full variable domain, in which reference TRBV11-2 and TRBJ1-1 provide the parts outside the CDR3, is EAGVAQSPRYKIIEKRQSVAFWCNPISGHATLYWYQQILGQGPKLLIQFQNNGVVDDSQLPKDRFSAERLKGVDSTLKIQPAKLEDSAVYLCASSSPPPAGLNTEAFFGQGTRLTVV.

The V gene is TRBV6-2 or TRBV6-3, the J gene TRBJ1-2; 7 bases align to TRBD1. The CDR3 is made up of 16 amino acids. Germline lookup yields CDR1 MNHEY and CDR2 SVGEGT. J gave up 7 bases and V 5 bases, and 16 bases lay outside the gene matches. Written as DNA, the CDR3 is TGTGCCAGCAGTCAAAGGACAGGCCGCCTGATGGGTGGCTACACCTTC. Protein: CASSQRTGRLMGGYTF.

This clone was seen a single time. Other nucleotide sequences from this sample produce the same CDR3. CDR3 protein: CASSYSTGEAFF. DNA of the CDR3: TGTGCCAGCAGTTACTCGACAGGGGAGGCTTTCTTT. The chain couples TRBV6-5 to TRBJ1-1; 8 nucleotides align to TRBD1. The CDR3 runs to 12 residues. Germline CDR1 MNHEY, CDR2 SVGAGI. Trimming removed 0 bases from V and 11 bases from J; junction bases left unmatched: 2.

The V gene is TRBV24-1, the J gene TRBJ1-1; D is ambiguous. Per germline, CDR1 KGHDR and CDR2 SFDVKD. Trimming took 6 bases from V and 3 from J, leaving 10 bases between them. CDR3 length equals 13 residues. The CDR3 DNA reads as TGTGCCACCAGTCGCGGGGATGACACTGAAGCTTTCTTT. Residues: CATSRGDDTEAFF.

The rearrangement uses TRBV5-4 and TRBJ2-7; no firm D call. CDR3 length equals 12 residues. Trimming pared 6 bases from V and 1 base from J, leaving 8 bases between. Germline V gene sequence: CDR1 SGHNT, CDR2 YYREEE (reference sequence). In DNA, the CDR3 is TGTGCCAGCATGGGCATATCCTACGAGCAGTACTTC. It is translated as CASMGISYEQYF.

The rearrangement links TRBV18 to TRBJ1-1; D is possibly TRBD1 (5 bases). CDR1 and CDR2 from the germline V gene are KGHSH and LQKENI. CDR3 size: 12 residues. V was clipped by 6 bases and J by 3 bases, with 8 bases between them. CDR3 loop: CASSWGDTEAFF. The CDR3 DNA reads TGTGCCAGCTCCTGGGGGGACACTGAAGCTTTCTTT.

The rearrangement joins TRBV24-1 to TRBJ2-3, with TRBD2 matching 11 bases. Germline loops: CDR1 KGHDR, CDR2 SFDVKD. The V gene end was trimmed by 4 bases and the J gene end by 4 bases; junction bases not matched to a gene: 6. The CDR3 runs 16 residues. The CDR3 here is CATSETSGAHPDTQYF. The CDR3 region has the DNA TGTGCCACCAGTGAGACTAGCGGGGCCCACCCAGATACGCAGTATTTT.